This T cell receptor (beta chain) emerged from a study of cytomegalovirus exposure and HLA in healthy donors. Germline V CDR1 and CDR2: SQVTM, ANQGSEA. This CDR3 comprises 13 residues. The V end was cut by 5 bases, the J end by 3 bases, with 11 bases between. Vbeta (60) and Jbeta (13) primers were used in the PCR. The protocol was immunoSEQ multiplex PCR, while the TCRdb copy is restricted to in-frame clones and leaves out a portion. The sample records 150,000 to 200,000 clones, around 74% being singletons. The chain couples TRBV29-1 to TRBJ2-1; the D is unclear. The source of this sequence is a female donor in good health and CMV-seronegative. Sequenced material: PBMCs. The CDR3 region is CSVSDSFYNEQFF. In nucleotides, the CDR3 is TGCAGCGTTTCTGACTCTTTCTACAATGAGCAGTTCTTC.